What follows are 23 T cell receptor beta chains derived from one specimen sequenced in a study of cytomegalovirus exposure and HLA in healthy donors. Amplification used 60 Vbeta primers and 13 Jbeta primers. Method: immunoSEQ multiplex PCR; TCRdb's copy keeps in-frame clones and lacks some. The sample has 190,000 or so clones, 75% to 90% seen once; the top ten hold 1.5% to 2%. The sample taken for sequencing was PBMCs. These receptors were collected from a man aged 50 to 59 in good health and CMV-seronegative.

The chain combines TRBV4-1 with TRBJ2-3; a possible D gene is TRBD1 (6 bases). Between the trimmed V and J ends, which lost 1 base and 5 bases, there was a span of 10 bases. This CDR3 has 14 amino acids. Germline V CDR1 and CDR2: MGHRA, YSYEKL. The CDR3 DNA sequence: TGCGCCAGCAGCCAAGTGTCCAGGGGAGATACGCAGTATTTT. It codes for CASSQVSRGDTQYF.

This chain connects TRBV28 to TRBJ2-1; TRBD1 matches 8 bases. J gave up 9 bases and V 5 bases, and 9 bases lay outside the gene matches. Germline CDR1 is MDHEN and CDR2 is SYDVKM. The CDR3 length is 14 residues. CDR3 sequence: CASSRQRQGSEQFF. The CDR3 nucleotides are TGTGCCAGCAGTCGTCAACGACAGGGGAGTGAGCAGTTCTTC.

The DNA for the CDR3 is TGTGCCAGCAGCTTCCAAGATACGCAGTATTTT. Translating gives CASSFQDTQYF. V and J are TRBV7-9 and TRBJ2-3; D not resolved. CDR1 is SEHNR and CDR2 is FQNEAQ in the germline V gene (reference sequence). V dropped 3 bases and J dropped 5 bases, with 3 bases sitting between them. The CDR3 totals 11 residues.

A single count supports this clone. The chain couples TRBV5-1 to TRBJ1-4, with D unresolved. The CDR3 totals 16 residues. V was clipped by 3 bases and J by 4 bases, with 16 bases between them. CDR1 is SGHRS and CDR2 is YFSETQ in the germline V gene. The CDR3, as DNA: TGCGCCAGCAGCTCCAGGAGACGGGAACATAATGAAAAACTGTTTTTT. Protein: CASSSRRREHNEKLFF.

In this sample, this clone turned up once. The genes are TRBV18 and TRBJ1-6; 10 positions agree with TRBD1. With V trimmed by 3 bases and J by 5 bases, 13 bases remained unmatched. CDR3 length equals 19 residues. Germline CDR1 reads KGHSH; CDR2 reads LQKENI. The CDR3 nucleotides read TGTGCCAGCTCACCCCTGGGACAGGGGATCGTTGGTGATAATTCACCCCTCCACTTT. Residues: CASSPLGQGIVGDNSPLHF.

The genes are TRBV7-2 and TRBJ2-3; D call uncertain. Germline loops: CDR1 SGHTA, CDR2 FQGNSA. With 2 bases removed from V and 7 bases from J, the gap between germline ends came to 13 bases. This CDR3 comprises 14 residues. CDR3 residues: CASSLSEQANTQYF. CDR3 in DNA: TGTGCCAGCAGCTTAAGTGAACAAGCGAATACGCAGTATTTT.

This sequence joins TRBV28 and TRBJ2-7; 9 positions agree with TRBD2. This CDR3 is built from 16 residues. Germline V gene sequence: CDR1 MDHEN, CDR2 SYDVKM. Trimming removed 3 bases from V and 5 bases from J; junction bases left unmatched: 11. The DNA for the CDR3 is TGTGCCAGCAGTTTTTTTTCGGCGGGAGGGCGGAACGAGCAGTACTTC. Amino acid sequence: CASSFFSAGGRNEQYF.

CDR3 sequence reads: CASSSRGQKETQYF. The CDR3 DNA is TGTGCCAGCAGTTCGCGTGGACAGAAAGAGACCCAGTACTTC. The genes are TRBV27 and TRBJ2-5, with TRBD1 as a possible D gene (6 bases). The CDR3 length is 14 residues. Per the germline V gene, CDR1 is MNHEY and CDR2 is SMNVEV (reference sequence). V lost 4 bases, J lost 3 bases, and 12 bases lay in between.

The rearrangement links TRBV5-1 to TRBJ1-4; D is possibly TRBD1 (6 bases). Germline-derived CDR1 and CDR2 are SGHRS and YFSETQ. V was pared by 4 bases and J by 3 bases, with 13 bases between. The CDR3 consists of 15 residues. CDR3 region: CASSIPQGANEKLFF. The CDR3 DNA reads TGCGCCAGCAGCATACCACAGGGAGCTAATGAAAAACTGTTTTTT.

This clone was recorded a few times. The gene calls are TRBV19 and TRBJ1-5, with a tentative D call TRBD1 (5 bases). Germline lookup yields CDR1 LNHDA and CDR2 SQIVND (reference sequence). The CDR3 length is 14 residues. Trimming stripped 9 bases from V and 7 bases from J, with 19 bases between. The CDR3 nucleotides are TGTGCCAGCACTCCCTTAGGGGTCCGGCAGCCCCAGCATTTT. Encoded protein: CASTPLGVRQPQHF.

This rearrangement joins TRBV6-1 to TRBJ2-1; 10 positions match TRBD2. Looked up from germline, CDR1 is MNHNS and CDR2 is SASEGT. The ends lost 4 bases at V and 0 bases at J; junction bases unmatched: 6. This CDR3 contains 17 residues. CDR3 DNA sequence: TGTGCCAGCAGTGTGACTTCTAGCGGGAGCTCCTACAATGAGCAGTTCTTC. Amino acid sequence: CASSVTSSGSSYNEQFF.

In nucleotides, the CDR3 is TGCGCCAGCAGCCAAGGGACAGGGGGTTATTCACCCCTCCACTTT. It translates to CASSQGTGGYSPLHF. This chain connects TRBV5-1 to TRBJ1-6, with 11 bases that match TRBD1. The CDR3 totals 15 residues. The germline CDR1 and CDR2 sequences are SGHRS and YFSETQ. Trimming cost V 4 bases and J 8 bases; bases outside gene matches: 5.

A single count supports this clone. V gene TRBV6-5 combines with J gene TRBJ1-1; D is unresolved. V gave up 2 bases and J gave up 0 bases, with 10 bases separating them. The CDR3 runs 15 residues. CDR1 is MNHEY and CDR2 is SVGAGI in the germline V gene. The CDR3 DNA reads as TGTGCCAGCAGTTACCCCCCCGTCCTGAACACTGAAGCTTTCTTT. It specifies CASSYPPVLNTEAFF.

V usage is TRBV19 and J usage is TRBJ1-5, with a tentative D call TRBD1 (5 bases). V lost 2 bases to trimming and J lost 0 bases, with 11 bases between them. This CDR3 has 16 residues. Germline V gene sequence: CDR1 LNHDA, CDR2 SQIVND (reference sequence). The CDR3 sequence is CASSIIVGASNQPQHF. DNA of the CDR3: TGTGCCAGTAGTATAATTGTAGGGGCTAGCAATCAGCCCCAGCATTTT.

V usage is TRBV9 and J usage is TRBJ1-3; D gene uncertain. V was clipped by 0 bases and J by 0 bases, with 7 bases between them. Germline values: CDR1 SGDLS, CDR2 YYNGEE. The CDR3 runs 15 residues. DNA for the CDR3: TGTGCCAGCAGCGTAGGGAGTAGCTCTGGAAACACCATATATTTT. Its protein is CASSVGSSSGNTIYF.

Only a few counts were recorded for this clone. The V gene is TRBV21-1, the J gene TRBJ1-1; TRBD1 was called by the table and not checked on the DNA. TRBV21-1 is described as a pseudogene. The CDR3 has 15 amino acids. CDR3 bases: TGTGCCAGCAGCGCGACAGGCTGGTTGGACACTGAAGCTTTCTTT. This encodes CASSATGWLDTEAFF.

The rearrangement joins TRBV7-2 to TRBJ2-5; D might be TRBD2 (5 bases). Germline lookup yields CDR1 SGHTA and CDR2 FQGNSA. The ends were cut back, 1 base at V and 6 bases at J, with 12 bases in the middle. The CDR3 consists of 14 residues. The CDR3 sequence: CASSLERAQKTQYF. CDR3 sequence (DNA): TGTGCCAGCAGCTTAGAGAGGGCGCAGAAGACCCAGTACTTC.

The chain joins TRBV5-1 to TRBJ1-5; a weak D match, TRBD1 (6 bases). V gave up 4 bases and J gave up 6 bases, with 17 bases separating them. The CDR3 extends over 15 amino acids. Germline V gives CDR1 SGHRS, CDR2 YFSETQ. The DNA of the CDR3 is TGCGCCAGCAGCCCGGTAGGGGGGGGTTTTCAGCCCCAGCATTTT. Amino acid sequence: CASSPVGGGFQPQHF. Full variable domain (missing parts from reference TRBV5-1 and TRBJ1-5): KAGVTQTPRYLIKTRGQQVTLSCSPISGHRSVSWYQQTPGQGLQFLFEYFSETQRNKGNFPGRFSGRQFSNSRSEMNVSTLELGDSALYLCASSPVGGGFQPQHFGDGTRLSIL.

This CDR3 reads CASSTPGYGYGYTF. As DNA, the CDR3 is TGTGCCAGTAGTACACCAGGGTACGGCTATGGCTACACCTTC. The chain combines TRBV19 with TRBJ1-2; tentative D call: TRBD1 (5 bases). The CDR3 consists of 14 residues. Germline CDR1 LNHDA, CDR2 SQIVND (reference sequence). Trimming stripped 4 bases from V and 4 bases from J, with 13 bases between.

The chain combines TRBV19 with TRBJ1-3; TRBD1 matches 8 bases. Germline values: CDR1 LNHDA, CDR2 SQIVND (reference sequence). The CDR3 consists of 17 residues. Unmatched junction bases numbered 12, after V lost 5 bases and J lost 3 bases. For the CDR3, the DNA is TGTGCCAGTAGTCCGGCGGACAGGGCCACCTTTGGAAACACCATATATTTT. Translating it yields CASSPADRATFGNTIYF. Filled out from reference TRBV19 and TRBJ1-3, the complete variable domain reads DGGITQSPKYLFRKEGQNVTLSCEQNLNHDAMYWYRQDPGQGLRLIYYSQIVNDFQKGDIAEGYSVSREKKESFPLTVTSAQKNPTAFYLCASSPADRATFGNTIYFGEGSWLTVV.

J is TRBJ2-1 and V is TRBV7-2, with 11 bases that match TRBD1. The germline V gene encodes CDR1 SGHTA and CDR2 FQGNSA. The CDR3 sequence is 19 residues long. The V and J ends lost 4 bases and 0 bases, in that order; junction bases with no gene match: 11. CDR3 in amino acids: CASSSGTGGYGFSYNEQFF. For the CDR3, the DNA is TGTGCCAGCAGCTCGGGGACAGGGGGGTACGGGTTCTCCTACAATGAGCAGTTCTTC.

The J gene is TRBJ1-2, the V gene TRBV29-1; 7 nucleotides line up with TRBD1. Germline V CDR1 and CDR2: SQVTM, ANQGSEA. V lost 3 bases and J lost 6; bases outside the gene matches: 4. The CDR3 loop spans 12 amino acids. The CDR3 spells CSVERGRNGYTF. CDR3 coding DNA: TGCAGCGTTGAGAGGGGGCGCAATGGCTACACCTTC.

This chain links TRBV7-9 with TRBJ2-1; 7 bases match TRBD1. Germline-derived CDR1 and CDR2 are SEHNR and FQNEAQ (reference sequence). The CDR3 has 17 residues. Trimming cost V 5 bases and J 4 bases; bases outside gene matches: 14. The CDR3 region has the DNA TGTGCCAGCAGCCCCTCCCAGGGGGTAATAGGGTACAATGAGCAGTTCTTC. As protein: CASSPSQGVIGYNEQFF.